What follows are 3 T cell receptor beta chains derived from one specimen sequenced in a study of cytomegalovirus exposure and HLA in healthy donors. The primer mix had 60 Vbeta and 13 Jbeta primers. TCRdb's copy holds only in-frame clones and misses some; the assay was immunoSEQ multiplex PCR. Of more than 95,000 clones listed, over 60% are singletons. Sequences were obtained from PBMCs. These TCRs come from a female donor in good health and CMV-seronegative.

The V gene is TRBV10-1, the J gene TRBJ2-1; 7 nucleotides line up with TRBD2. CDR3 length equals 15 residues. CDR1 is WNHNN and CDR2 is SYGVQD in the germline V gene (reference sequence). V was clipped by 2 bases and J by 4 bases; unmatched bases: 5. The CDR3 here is CASSEGRGPYNEQFF. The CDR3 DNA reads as TGCGCCAGCAGTGAGGGGAGGGGACCTTACAATGAGCAGTTCTTC.

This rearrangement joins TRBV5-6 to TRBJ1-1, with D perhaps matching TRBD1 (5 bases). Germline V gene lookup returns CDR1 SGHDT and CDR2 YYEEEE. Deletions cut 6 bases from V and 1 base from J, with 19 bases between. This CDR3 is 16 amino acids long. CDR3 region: CASTRQHNSGNTEAFF. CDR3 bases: TGTGCCAGCACCCGACAGCATAACTCGGGGAACACTGAAGCTTTCTTT.

The chain's CDR3 is CASSPPGQGPFF. The DNA of the CDR3 is TGTGCCAGCAGTCCACCGGGACAGGGACCGTTCTTC. V gene TRBV25-1 combines with J gene TRBJ2-1; TRBD1 agrees at 9 bases. Germline V lookup: CDR1 MGHDK, CDR2 SYGVNS. J gave up 15 bases and V 5 bases, and 8 bases lay outside the gene matches. The CDR3 extends over 12 amino acids.